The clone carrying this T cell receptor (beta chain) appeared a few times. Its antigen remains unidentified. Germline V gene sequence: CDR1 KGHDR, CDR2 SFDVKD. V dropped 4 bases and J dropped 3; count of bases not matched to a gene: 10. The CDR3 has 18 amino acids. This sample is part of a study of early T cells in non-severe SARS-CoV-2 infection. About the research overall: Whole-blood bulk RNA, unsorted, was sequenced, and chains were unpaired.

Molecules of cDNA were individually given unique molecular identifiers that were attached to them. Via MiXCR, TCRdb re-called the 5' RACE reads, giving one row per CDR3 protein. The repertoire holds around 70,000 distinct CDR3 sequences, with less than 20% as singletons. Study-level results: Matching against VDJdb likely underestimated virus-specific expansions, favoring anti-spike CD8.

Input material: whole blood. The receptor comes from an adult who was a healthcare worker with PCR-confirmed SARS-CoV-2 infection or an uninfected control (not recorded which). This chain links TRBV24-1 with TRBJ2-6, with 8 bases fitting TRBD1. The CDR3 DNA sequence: TGTGCCACCAGTGACCGGGACAGGACATTTCGTGGGGCCAACGTCCTGACTTTC. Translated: CATSDRDRTFRGANVLTF.